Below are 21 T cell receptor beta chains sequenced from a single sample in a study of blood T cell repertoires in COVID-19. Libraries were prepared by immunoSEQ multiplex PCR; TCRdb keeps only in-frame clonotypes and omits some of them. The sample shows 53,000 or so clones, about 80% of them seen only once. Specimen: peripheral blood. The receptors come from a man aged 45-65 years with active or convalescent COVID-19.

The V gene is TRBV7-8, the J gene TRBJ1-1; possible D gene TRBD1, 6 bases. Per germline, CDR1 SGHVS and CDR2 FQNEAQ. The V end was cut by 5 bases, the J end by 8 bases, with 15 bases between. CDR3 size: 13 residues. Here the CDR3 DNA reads TGTGCCAGCAGCAACCAGGGGTCACAAGAAGCTTTCTTT. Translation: CASSNQGSQEAFF.

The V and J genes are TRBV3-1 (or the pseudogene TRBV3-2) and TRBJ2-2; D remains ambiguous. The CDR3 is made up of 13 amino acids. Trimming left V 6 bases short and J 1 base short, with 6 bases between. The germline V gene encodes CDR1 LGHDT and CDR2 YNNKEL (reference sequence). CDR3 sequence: CASSQQNTGELFF. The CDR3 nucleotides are TGTGCCAGCAGTCAACAGAACACCGGGGAGCTGTTTTTT.

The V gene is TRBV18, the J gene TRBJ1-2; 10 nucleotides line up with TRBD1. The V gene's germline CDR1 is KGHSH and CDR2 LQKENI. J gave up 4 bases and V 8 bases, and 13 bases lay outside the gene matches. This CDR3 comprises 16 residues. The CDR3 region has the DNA TGTGCCAGCGCGCTGGACAGGGGGACCGACCCCTATGGCTACACCTTC. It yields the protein CASALDRGTDPYGYTF.

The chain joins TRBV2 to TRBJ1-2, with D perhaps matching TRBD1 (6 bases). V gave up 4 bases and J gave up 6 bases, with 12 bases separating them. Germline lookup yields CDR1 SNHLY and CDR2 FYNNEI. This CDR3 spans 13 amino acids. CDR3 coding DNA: TGTGCCAGCAGTGGCCCCGCAGGGGATGGCTACACCTTC. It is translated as CASSGPAGDGYTF.

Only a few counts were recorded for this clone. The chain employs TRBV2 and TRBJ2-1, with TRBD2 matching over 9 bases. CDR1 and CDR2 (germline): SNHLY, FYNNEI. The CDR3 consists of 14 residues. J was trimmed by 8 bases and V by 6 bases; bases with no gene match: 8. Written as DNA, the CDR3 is TGTGCCAGCAGACTAGCGGGTGGGGTCGATGAGCAGTTCTTC. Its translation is CASRLAGGVDEQFF.

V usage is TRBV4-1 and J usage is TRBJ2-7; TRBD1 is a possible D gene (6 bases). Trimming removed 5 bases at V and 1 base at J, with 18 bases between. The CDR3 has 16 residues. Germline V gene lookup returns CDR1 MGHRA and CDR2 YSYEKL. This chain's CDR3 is CASSLQGPQGSYEQYF. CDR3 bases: TGCGCCAGCAGCTTACAGGGACCCCAGGGATCCTACGAGCAGTACTTC.

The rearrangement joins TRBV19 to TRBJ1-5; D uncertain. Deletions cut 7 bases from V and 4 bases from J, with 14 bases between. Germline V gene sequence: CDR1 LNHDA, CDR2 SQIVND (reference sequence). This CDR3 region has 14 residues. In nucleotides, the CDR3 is TGTGCCAGTACCCCGGGAGTGCTAAATCAGCCCCAGCATTTT. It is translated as CASTPGVLNQPQHF.

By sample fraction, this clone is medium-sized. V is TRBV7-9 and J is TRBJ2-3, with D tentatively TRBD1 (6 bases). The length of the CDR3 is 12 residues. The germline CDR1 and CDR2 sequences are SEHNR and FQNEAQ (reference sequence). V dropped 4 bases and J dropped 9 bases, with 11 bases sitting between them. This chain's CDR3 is CASSSGVETQYF. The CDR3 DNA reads TGTGCCAGCAGCTCAGGGGTAGAGACGCAGTATTTT.

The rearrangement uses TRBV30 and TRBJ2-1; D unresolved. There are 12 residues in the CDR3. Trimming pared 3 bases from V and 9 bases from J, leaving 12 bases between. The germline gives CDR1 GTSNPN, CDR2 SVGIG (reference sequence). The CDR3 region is CAWSISRGEQFF. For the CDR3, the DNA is TGTGCCTGGAGCATAAGTCGAGGTGAGCAGTTCTTC. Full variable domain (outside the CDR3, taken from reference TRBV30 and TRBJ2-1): SQTIHQWPATLVQPVGSPLSLECTVEGTSNPNLYWYRQAAGRGLQLLFYSVGIGQISSEVPQNLSASRPQDRQFILSSKKLLLSDSGFYLCAWSISRGEQFFGPGTRLTVL.

The DNA of the CDR3 is TGTGCCAGCAGCCAAGAAGGTAACAGGCAAGAGACCCAGTACTTC. It encodes CASSQEGNRQETQYF. The chain uses TRBV4-2 and TRBJ2-5; TRBD1 is a possible D gene (5 bases). Germline CDR1 reads LGHNA; CDR2 reads YNFKEQ. The germline V and J ends were trimmed by 0 bases and 2 bases, with 10 bases remaining between them. The CDR3 is 15 amino acids.

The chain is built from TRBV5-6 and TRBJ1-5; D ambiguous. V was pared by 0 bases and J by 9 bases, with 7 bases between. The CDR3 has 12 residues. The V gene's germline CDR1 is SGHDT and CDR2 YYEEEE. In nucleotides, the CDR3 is TGTGCCAGCAGCTTGGACCGAGGGCCCCAGCATTTT. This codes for CASSLDRGPQHF.

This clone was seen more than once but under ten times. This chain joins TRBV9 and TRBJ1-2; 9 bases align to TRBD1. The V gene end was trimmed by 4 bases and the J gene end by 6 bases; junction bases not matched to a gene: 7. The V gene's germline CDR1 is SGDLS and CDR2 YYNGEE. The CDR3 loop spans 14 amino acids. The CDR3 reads CASSKTGGWNGYTF. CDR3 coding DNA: TGTGCCAGCAGCAAAACAGGGGGCTGGAATGGCTACACCTTC.

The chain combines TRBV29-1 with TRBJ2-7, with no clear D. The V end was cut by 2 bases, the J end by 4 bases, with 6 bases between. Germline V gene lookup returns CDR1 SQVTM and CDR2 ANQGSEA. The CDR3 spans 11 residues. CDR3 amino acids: CSVEFMYEQYF. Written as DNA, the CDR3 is TGCAGCGTTGAATTTATGTACGAGCAGTACTTC.

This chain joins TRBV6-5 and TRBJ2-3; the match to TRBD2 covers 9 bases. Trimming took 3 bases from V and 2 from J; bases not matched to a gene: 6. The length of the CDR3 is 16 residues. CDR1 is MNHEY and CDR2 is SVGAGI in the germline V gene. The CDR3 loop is CASSYQASGVTDTQYF. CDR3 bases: TGTGCCAGCAGTTATCAGGCTAGCGGGGTCACAGATACGCAGTATTTT.

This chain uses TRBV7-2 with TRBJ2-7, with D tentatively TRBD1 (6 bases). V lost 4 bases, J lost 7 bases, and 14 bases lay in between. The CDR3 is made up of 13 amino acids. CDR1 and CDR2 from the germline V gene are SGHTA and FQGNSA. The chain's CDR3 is CASSSDRFKEQYF. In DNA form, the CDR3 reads TGTGCCAGCAGCTCCGACAGGTTCAAGGAGCAGTACTTC.

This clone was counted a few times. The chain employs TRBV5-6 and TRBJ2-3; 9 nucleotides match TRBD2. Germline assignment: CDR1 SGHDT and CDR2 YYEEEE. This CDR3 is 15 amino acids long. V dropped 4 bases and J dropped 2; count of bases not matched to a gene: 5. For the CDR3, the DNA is TGTGCCAGCAGCCCCGGACTAGCGAACACAGATACGCAGTATTTT. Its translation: CASSPGLANTDTQYF.

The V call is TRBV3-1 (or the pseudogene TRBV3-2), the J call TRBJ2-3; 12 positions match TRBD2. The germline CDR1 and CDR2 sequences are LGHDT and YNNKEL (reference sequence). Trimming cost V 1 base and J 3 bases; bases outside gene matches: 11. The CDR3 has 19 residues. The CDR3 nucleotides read TGTGCCAGCAGCCAAGTCCTAGCGGGAGGGCCACACTGGACAGATACGCAGTATTTT. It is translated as CASSQVLAGGPHWTDTQYF.

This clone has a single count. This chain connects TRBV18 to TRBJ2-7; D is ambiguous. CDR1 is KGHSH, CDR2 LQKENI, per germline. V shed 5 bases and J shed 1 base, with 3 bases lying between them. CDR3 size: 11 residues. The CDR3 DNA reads TGTGCCAGCTCATCTTCCTACGAGCAGTACTTC. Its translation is CASSSSYEQYF.

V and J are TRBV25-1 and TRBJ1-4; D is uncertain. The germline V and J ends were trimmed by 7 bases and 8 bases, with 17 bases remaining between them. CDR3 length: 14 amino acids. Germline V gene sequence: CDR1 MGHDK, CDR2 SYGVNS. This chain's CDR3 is CASTDEAVREKLFF. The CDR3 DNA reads TGTGCCAGCACCGACGAAGCGGTACGGGAAAAACTGTTTTTT.

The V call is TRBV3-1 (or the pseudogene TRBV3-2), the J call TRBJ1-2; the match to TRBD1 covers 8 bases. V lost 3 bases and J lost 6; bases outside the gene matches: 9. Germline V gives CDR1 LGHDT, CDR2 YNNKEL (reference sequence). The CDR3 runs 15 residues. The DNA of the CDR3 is TGTGCCAGCAGCCAGGAACAGGGGGTAGCTGATGGCTACACCTTC. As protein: CASSQEQGVADGYTF.

The CDR3 DNA reads TGTGCCAGCAGCTCGGGACAGCTGTTGAACGTCCTGACTTTC. This encodes CASSSGQLLNVLTF. The chain links TRBV7-3 to TRBJ2-6; 7 bases fit TRBD1. V lost 4 bases and J lost 10; bases outside the gene matches: 7. Germline CDR1 and CDR2: SGHTA and FQGTGA. The CDR3 loop spans 14 amino acids.